This is a list of T cell receptor beta chains from one sample in a study of T cells in Graves' hyperthyroidism and ophthalmopathy. TCRdb analysed the multiplex PCR reads with MiXCR anew, one entry per CDR3 protein. The sample has over 700,000 distinct CDR3 sequences, roughly 40% seen once. Material: blood. The receptor source for this set is a man aged 18 to 29 with Graves' hyperthyroidism. Each CDR3 is given with its conserved first and last residue. Fields, in order: V gene, J gene, clone size, D gene, CDR3 protein, CDR3 DNA. D genes are given only for firm matches. The size entry is marked missing in some rows and otherwise reads once, few, many or a size class.

TRBV7-2,TRBJ1-2,few,NA,CASSPSPGYGYTF,TGTGCCAGCAGCCCCTCCCCGGGGTACGGCTACACCTTC
TRBV9,TRBJ1-1,few,NA,CASSPARGLGTEAFF,TGTGCCAGCAGTCCCGCGAGGGGCCTCGGGACTGAAGCTTTCTTT
TRBV5-8,TRBJ1-4,few,NA,CASSFTGRNEKLFF,TGTGCCAGCAGCTTTACAGGGCGTAATGAAAAACTGTTTTTT
TRBV5-6,TRBJ2-5,once,TRBD2,CASTPMPGGAKTQYF,TGTGCCAGCACCCCCATGCCCGGGGGGGCAAAGACCCAGTACTTC
TRBV10-3,TRBJ1-3,NA,NA,CAISEGSSGVTIYF,TGTGCCATCAGTGAGGGGTCCTCGGGGGTCACCATATATTTT
TRBV19,TRBJ1-4,many,NA,CASTTLALGKLFF,TGTGCCAGTACCACCTTGGCGTTGGGAAAACTGTTTTTT
TRBV4-1,TRBJ1-2,NA,NA,CASSQSRAGYGYTF,TGCGCCAGCAGCCAAAGCAGGGCGGGCTATGGCTACACCTTC
TRBV20-1,TRBJ2-7,NA,NA,CSARDREGGDYFSYEQYF,TGCAGTGCTAGAGATAGAGAGGGTGGAGACTACTTCTCCTACGAGCAGTACTTC
TRBV9,TRBJ2-2,NA,TRBD2,CASSVGASGNAGELFF,TGTGCCAGCAGCGTAGGGGCTAGCGGGAACGCCGGGGAGCTGTTTTTT
TRBV2,TRBJ2-6,few,NA,CASRIQGSGANVLTF,TGTGCCAGCAGAATACAGGGATCAGGGGCCAACGTCCTGACTTTC
TRBV7-2,TRBJ1-6,many,NA,CASSLAGRGDSPLHF,TGTGCCAGCAGCTTAGCGGGTAGGGGGGATTCACCCCTCCACTTT
TRBV20-1,TRBJ1-5,once,NA,CSASAGDNDGPQHF,TGCAGTGCTAGCGCAGGGGACAATGACGGGCCCCAGCATTTT
TRBV4-1,TRBJ2-5,NA,NA,CASSQGRKDFGETQYF,TGCGCCAGCAGCCAAGGGAGGAAGGATTTCGGAGAGACCCAGTACTTC
TRBV4-2,TRBJ2-5,NA,NA,CASSPSVIEETQYF,TGTGCCAGCAGCCCCTCCGTAATCGAAGAGACCCAGTACTTC
TRBV2,TRBJ1-6,NA,NA,CASVKGGADQPLHF,TGTGCCAGCGTCAAGGGGGGAGCCGATCAGCCCCTCCACTTT
TRBV12-3/TRBV12-4,TRBJ2-5,many,TRBD2,CASSPGLAGKETQYF,TGTGCCAGCAGTCCGGGACTAGCGGGGAAAGAGACCCAGTACTTC
TRBV19,TRBJ2-7,few,NA,CASSIDDSRSYEQYF,TGTGCCAGTAGTATAGACGACTCCCGCTCCTACGAGCAGTACTTC
TRBV6-5,TRBJ2-7,NA,NA,CASSWNSGDHEQYF,TGTGCCAGCAGTTGGAACTCAGGGGACCACGAGCAGTACTTC
TRBV13,TRBJ2-7,many,TRBD2,CASTAASGGNEQYF,TGTGCCAGCACGGCGGCTAGCGGGGGTAACGAGCAGTACTTC
TRBV19,TRBJ1-5,few,TRBD1,CASSPGGDFSQPQHF,TGTGCCAGTAGTCCAGGGGGCGATTTTAGTCAGCCCCAGCATTTT
TRBV20-1,TRBJ2-5,NA,NA,CSAREYQETQYF,TGCAGTGCCCGGGAGTACCAAGAGACCCAGTACTTC
TRBV25-1,TRBJ1-6,NA,NA,CASLTSAGYNSPLHF,TGTGCCAGCTTAACGTCCGCAGGATATAATTCACCCCTCCACTTT
TRBV2,TRBJ2-7,many,NA,CASGVSRDHEQYF,TGTGCCAGCGGTGTGTCGAGGGATCACGAGCAGTACTTC
TRBV6-5,TRBJ1-1,NA,NA,CASSYEVFTEAFF,TGTGCCAGCAGTTACGAGGTGTTCACTGAAGCTTTCTTT
TRBV19,TRBJ1-5,many,NA,CASSIFGPNQPQHF,TGTGCCAGTAGTATATTTGGCCCGAATCAGCCCCAGCATTTT
TRBV2,TRBJ2-7,many,TRBD1,CASRGPGQGNEQYF,TGTGCCAGCAGGGGTCCGGGACAGGGCAACGAGCAGTACTTC
TRBV29-1,TRBJ2-1,NA,NA,CSVRSGYNEQFF,TGCAGCGTTCGTTCGGGATACAATGAGCAGTTCTTC
TRBV5-1,TRBJ1-4,once,NA,CASSLYDGPWATNEKLFF,TGCGCCAGCAGCTTGTACGACGGACCCTGGGCAACTAATGAAAAACTGTTTTTT
TRBV9,TRBJ1-5,few,NA,CASSPGEGSNQPQHF,TGTGCCAGCAGCCCCGGGGAGGGTAGCAATCAGCCCCAGCATTTT
TRBV2,TRBJ1-1,NA,NA,CASSQKVRPTEAFF,TGTGCCAGCAGCCAAAAGGTCAGGCCCACTGAAGCTTTCTTT
TRBV29-1,TRBJ1-2,NA,TRBD1,CSASSPGQLSGYTF,TGCAGTGCCAGCAGCCCGGGACAGCTATCTGGCTACACCTTC
TRBV3-1,TRBJ2-5,NA,TRBD1,CANSQPVLGQEETQYF,TGTGCCAACAGCCAACCAGTCCTCGGACAGGAAGAGACCCAGTACTTC
TRBV7-9,TRBJ2-5,NA,NA,CASSQDGLGGTQYF,TGTGCCAGCAGCCAAGATGGCCTCGGGGGGACCCAGTACTTC
TRBV19,TRBJ1-5,many,NA,CASSQRADQPQHF,TGTGCCAGTAGTCAACGCGCGGACCAGCCCCAGCATTTT
TRBV6-5,TRBJ1-6,NA,NA,CASSPRGRSPLHF,TGTGCCAGCAGTCCCCGGGGTAGGTCACCCCTCCACTTT
TRBV9,TRBJ2-7,NA,NA,CASSKWGDEQYF,TGTGCCAGCTCAAAATGGGGTGACGAGCAGTACTTC
TRBV7-2,TRBJ1-1,NA,TRBD1,CASNRQGDNTEAFF,TGTGCCAGCAACCGACAGGGTGACAACACTGAAGCTTTCTTT
TRBV4-3,TRBJ1-2,NA,NA,CASSLTQGANSYTF,TGCGCCAGCAGCCTCACACAGGGCGCTAATAGCTACACCTTC
TRBV4-1,TRBJ1-5,few,NA,CASSQGVISNQPQHF,TGCGCCAGCAGCCAAGGAGTTATCAGCAATCAGCCCCAGCATTTT
TRBV6-5,TRBJ2-7,NA,NA,CASSLAGRFYEQYF,TGTGCCAGCAGTTTAGCCGGCAGGTTTTACGAGCAGTACTTC
TRBV29-1,TRBJ1-3,many,NA,CSASKGSGNTIYF,TGCAGCGCATCTAAGGGGTCCGGAAACACCATATATTTT
TRBV20-1,TRBJ1-2,NA,TRBD1,CSASPGDSDYGYTF,TGCAGTGCTAGCCCAGGGGACAGCGATTATGGCTACACCTTC
TRBV29-1,TRBJ2-5,NA,TRBD1,CSTKTGQGTQYF,TGCAGCACCAAGACAGGGCAGGGGACCCAGTACTTC
TRBV12-3/TRBV12-4,TRBJ1-1,few,NA,CASRLQVNTEAFF,TGTGCCAGCAGATTACAGGTGAACACTGAAGCTTTCTTT
TRBV25-1,TRBJ2-7,NA,NA,CASSAGSRGYEQYF,TGTGCCAGCTCGGCGGGGTCGCGCGGATACGAGCAGTACTTC